This T cell receptor (beta chain) derives from a study of T cells in Graves' hyperthyroidism and ophthalmopathy (dated by TCRdb to between 2019 and 2020). Background on the whole study: Peripheral blood samples were taken at the time of initial diagnosis, prior to any treatment. To identify distinguishing TCR V-J signatures, a discovery cohort of about 95 patients was used, comprising fewer than 45 with Graves' ophthalmopathy and about 59 with stable Graves' hyperthyroidism. Prospective prediction of ophthalmopathy was tested in an independent validation cohort consisting of 18 to 20 hyperthyroidism patients and some 15 patients who later progressed to ophthalmopathy. The 95 to 100 discovery patients were randomly divided into training and test sets at a 7:3 ratio. The study also compared thyroid tissue and blood T-cell repertoires from about six Graves' hyperthyroidism patients. After sampling, hyperthyroidism patients received methimazole starting at 30 mg daily, and ophthalmopathy patients received high-dose intravenous methylprednisolone. The paper reports TCR Vbeta CDR3 sequencing of approximately 140 peripheral blood samples: 43 ophthalmopathy, under 80 hyperthyroidism and around 17 progressor patients.

Stable Graves' hyperthyroidism was defined as the absence of progression to ophthalmopathy over 18 months of follow-up. Hyperthyroidism patients were aged 18 to 65 years and newly diagnosed, with disease duration of less than 2 months. The study excluded patients with uncontrolled infections, other autoimmune diseases, pregnancy or lactation. Diagnoses relied on clinical symptoms, serum thyroxine and TRAb, thyroid ultrasound and orbital computed tomography. PBMCs were separated from 10 ml of fresh peripheral blood using Ficoll-Paque density gradient centrifugation. Total RNA was extracted with Trizol reagent, and quality was checked on an Agilent 2100 Bioanalyzer. This clonotype was seen many times. The antigen it recognizes is unknown. One base away there is no much larger clone; base qualities are not given. TCR beta CDR3 regions were amplified from RNA transcripts. A first-round RT-PCR of the TCR CDR3 used the HTBI primer set with the Qiagen OneStep RT-PCR kit. The libraries were constructed in a second round of multiplex PCR and then size-selected and purified. Libraries were sequenced paired-end with 100 bp reads on an Illumina HiSeq2000. Regarding the original processing steps: SOAPnuke was used to process the raw data, with reads discarded if the reads contained adapters or uncalled bases, had a mean Phred below 15, or lacked an exact constant-primer or identifier match. High-quality paired reads were merged using COPE v1.2.5, and each unique nucleotide sequence was defined as a clonotype. MiTCR v1.1 was used to align clonotypes to the IMGT TRBV, TRBD and TRBJ reference segments. The analysis included only V-J combinations with a frequency above 0.0001, which together covered approximately 99% of the repertoires. A TCS score was defined as the ratio between F50 (clonal expansion) and ExV (chaos), using BLOSUM62-based TCRdist between CDR3 peptides within each V-J. Welch's t-statistics and random forest reduced around 510 V-J features to about 12, which were used in a naive Bayes classifier (R e1071). The similarity between thyroid and blood repertoires was quantified using the Morisita-Horn index. The raw public reads went through TCRdb reprocessing: fastp at Q25, MiXCR clone calling, in-frame beta chains kept. Entries are consolidated by CDR3 protein sequence, retaining the most common genes and DNA. TCRdb assigned the V and J calls; the authors' analysis was not used. Across this sample there are around 800,000 distinct CDR3 sequences, with approximately 40% seen only once. The ten most abundant clones make up around 10% of the sample.

Overall results and qualifications from the work: In cross-validation, a model built on a 13 V-J signature told ophthalmopathy apart from stable hyperthyroidism with over 85% sensitivity and about 81% specificity, and in testing the same model reached 80%/75%. Sample size was not statistically predetermined, and blinding of investigators to group allocation was not performed. Most expanded thyroid clonotypes (frequency above 0.001) were also found in blood, which suggests that blood repertoires may mirror thyroid immune responses. During validation, the model predicted progression to ophthalmopathy a median of around 7 months ahead of onset, with almost 71% sensitivity and 72.22% specificity.

This clonotype was sampled from a man younger than 35 with Graves' hyperthyroidism. The sample consisted of blood.

Here the CDR3 is given as CSAHSVGTYEQYF. The DNA reads TGCAGTGCACACTCGGTCGGGACCTACGAGCAGTACTTC. The sequence is built from TRBV20-1 and TRBJ2-7; TRBD2 is perhaps the D gene, given 5 matching bases. There are 13 amino acids in the CDR3, from cysteine to phenylalanine inclusive. Only the CDR3 portion is preserved as DNA: 39 bases, with reading frame beginning at the first base. The germline V gene (reference sequence) provides CDR1 DFQATT and CDR2 SNEGSKA. The trim is 6 bases for V and 2 bases for J, with a gap of 14 bases between the germline ends.